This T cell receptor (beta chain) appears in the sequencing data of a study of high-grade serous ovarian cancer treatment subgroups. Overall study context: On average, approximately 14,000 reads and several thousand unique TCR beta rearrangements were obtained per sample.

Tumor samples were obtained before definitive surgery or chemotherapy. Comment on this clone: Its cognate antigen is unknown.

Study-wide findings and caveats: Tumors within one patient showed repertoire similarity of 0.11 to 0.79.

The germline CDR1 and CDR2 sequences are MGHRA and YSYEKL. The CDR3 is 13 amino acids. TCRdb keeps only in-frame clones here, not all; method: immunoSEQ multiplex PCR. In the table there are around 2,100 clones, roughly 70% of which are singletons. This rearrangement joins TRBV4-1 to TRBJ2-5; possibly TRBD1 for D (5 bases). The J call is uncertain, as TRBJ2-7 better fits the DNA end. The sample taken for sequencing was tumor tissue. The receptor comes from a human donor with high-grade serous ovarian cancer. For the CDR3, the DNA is TGCGCCAGCAGCCAAGGACAGAACTCCGAGCAGTACTTC. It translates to CASSQGQNSEQYF.